Below, 31 T cell receptor beta chains from the same sample are listed, as sequenced in a study of blood T cell repertoires in COVID-19. Profiling relied on immunoSEQ multiplex PCR, and the TCRdb table lists in-frame clones only, not all of them. This table holds roughly 150,000 clones, 65% to 90% found once. Specimen: peripheral blood. These receptors were taken from a woman aged 50 to 60 in a cohort sampled during active or convalescent COVID-19.

This rearrangement joins TRBV7-9 to TRBJ2-7, with 7 nucleotides matching TRBD2. The germline CDR1 and CDR2 sequences are SEHNR and FQNEAQ (reference sequence). The CDR3 has 14 residues. Losses at the gene ends were 4 bases for V and 1 base for J; bases not matched to a gene: 4. The CDR3 region has the DNA TGTGCCAGCAGCTCCACTAGCGAATCCTACGAGCAGTACTTC. It encodes CASSSTSESYEQYF.

For this clone: The sample carries other DNA sequences with the same CDR3. This chain links TRBV19 with TRBJ1-1; the D gene is possibly TRBD1 (5 bases). The V end was cut by 3 bases, the J end by 7 bases, with 6 bases between. The germline gives CDR1 LNHDA, CDR2 SQIVND (reference sequence). The CDR3 covers 11 residues. The CDR3 nucleotides read TGTGCCAGTAGTATCAGGGTTGAAGCTTTCTTT. This codes for CASSIRVEAFF.

V gene TRBV6-5 combines with J gene TRBJ1-5; 8 positions match TRBD1. The germline V gene has CDR1 MNHEY and CDR2 SVGAGI. The CDR3 covers 15 residues. V was clipped by 7 bases and J by 4 bases; unmatched bases: 9. The CDR3 sequence: CASNGQGLSNQPQHF. In DNA, the CDR3 is TGTGCCAGCAACGGACAGGGTCTGTCAAATCAGCCCCAGCATTTT.

This clone has just a few counts. The chain recombines TRBV5-1 with TRBJ2-2; possible D gene TRBD1, 5 bases. The germline gives CDR1 SGHRS, CDR2 YFSETQ. This CDR3 is built from 14 residues. Trimming shortened V by 9 bases and J by 2 bases, and 14 bases separated the two germline ends. The CDR3 nucleotides are TGCGCCACCACGTCAGGGTTTAACACCGGGGAGCTGTTTTTT. Its translation: CATTSGFNTGELFF.

V usage is TRBV13 and J usage is TRBJ2-3; perhaps TRBD2 as D (6 bases). The CDR3 spans 13 residues. Germline values: CDR1 PRHDT, CDR2 FYEKMQ (reference sequence). V lost 5 bases, J lost 4 bases, and 10 bases lay in between. CDR3 sequence (DNA): TGTGCCAGCAGCGGGAGGCGAGCAGATACGCAGTATTTT. Protein: CASSGRRADTQYF.

A single count supports this clone. The J gene is TRBJ2-5, the V gene TRBV30, with 7 bases identical to TRBD1. The V segment lost 2 bases and the J segment 2 bases; nucleotides outside the gene matches: 11. Germline V gene lookup returns CDR1 GTSNPN and CDR2 SVGIG (reference sequence). The CDR3 runs to 16 residues. The DNA of the CDR3 is TGTGCCTGGAGTTGGGACAGTCAAAGTGGGCAAGAGACCCAGTACTTC. Translated: CAWSWDSQSGQETQYF.

This sequence joins TRBV30 and TRBJ2-4, with D maybe TRBD2 (5 bases). Germline CDR1 reads GTSNPN; CDR2 reads SVGIG (reference sequence). The CDR3 totals 12 residues. Trimming stripped 3 bases from V and 8 bases from J, with 11 bases between. CDR3 region: CAWSQGRDIQYF. CDR3 coding DNA: TGTGCCTGGAGCCAAGGGCGGGACATTCAGTACTTC.

This clone was counted only a few times. J is TRBJ2-3 and V is TRBV5-6; 7 bases agree with TRBD2. This CDR3 spans 15 amino acids. V gave up 1 base and J gave up 5 bases; unmatched junction bases: 7. Germline values: CDR1 SGHDT, CDR2 YYEEEE. The CDR3 region has the DNA TGTGCCAGCAGCTTGTGGGGACTAAACATAGATACGCAGTATTTT. Translating it yields CASSLWGLNIDTQYF. Together with reference TRBV5-6 and TRBJ2-3, the CDR3 gives the full variable domain: DAGVTQSPTHLIKTRGQQVTLRCSPKSGHDTVSWYQQALGQGPQFIFQYYEEEERQRGNFPDRFSGHQFPNYSSELNVNALLLGDSALYLCASSLWGLNIDTQYFGPGTRLTVL.

The chain is built from TRBV18 and TRBJ1-1; D not certain. The CDR3 spans 15 residues. Looked up from germline, CDR1 is KGHSH and CDR2 is LQKENI. Trimming removed 0 bases from V and 3 bases from J, with 11 bases in between. Here the CDR3 reads CASSPPGREHTEAFF. CDR3 DNA sequence: TGTGCCAGCTCACCACCGGGCCGGGAACACACTGAAGCTTTCTTT.

A single count supports this clone. The chain joins TRBV11-2 to TRBJ2-7; D may be TRBD2 (6 bases). This CDR3 region has 14 residues. Trimming cost V 5 bases and J 3 bases, with 14 bases left between them. Germline CDR1 reads SGHAT; CDR2 reads FQNNGV. CDR3 loop: CASSARDGDYEQYF. DNA for the CDR3: TGTGCCAGCAGCGCGCGGGACGGGGACTACGAGCAGTACTTC.

This clone appeared a single time. The chain joins TRBV24-1 to TRBJ1-1; D unresolved. The ends were cut back, 10 bases at V and 2 bases at J, with 13 bases in the middle. The CDR3 runs to 13 residues. Germline CDR1 is KGHDR and CDR2 is SFDVKD. The CDR3 spells CATRVGENTEAFF. CDR3 DNA sequence: TGTGCCACGAGAGTCGGGGAAAACACTGAAGCTTTCTTT.

V and J are TRBV3-1 (or the pseudogene TRBV3-2) and TRBJ1-2, with D perhaps TRBD1 (6 bases). This CDR3 region has 14 residues. Germline CDR1 reads LGHDT; CDR2 reads YNNKEL (reference sequence). V was clipped by 3 bases and J by 4 bases, with 12 bases between them. CDR3 residues: CASSHITGSYGYTF. CDR3 nucleotide sequence: TGTGCCAGCAGCCACATTACAGGGTCCTATGGCTACACCTTC.

The sample holds one count of this clone. The rearrangement links TRBV6-5 to TRBJ1-3; 8 bases fit TRBD1. The CDR3 covers 15 residues. The junction had 5 bases not matched to a gene; V was cut back by 3 bases and J by 4 bases. The germline V gene encodes CDR1 MNHEY and CDR2 SVGAGI. This chain's CDR3 is CASSYQGARGNTIYF. CDR3 DNA: TGTGCCAGCAGTTATCAGGGGGCAAGAGGAAACACCATATATTTT.

The J gene is TRBJ1-6, the V gene TRBV3-1 (or the pseudogene TRBV3-2), with 7 bases lining up with TRBD1. The V gene end was trimmed by 1 base and the J gene end by 9 bases; junction bases not matched to a gene: 0. CDR3 length: 13 amino acids. Germline assignment: CDR1 LGHDT and CDR2 YNNKEL (reference sequence). CDR3 amino acids: CASSQGDSSPLHF. In DNA, the CDR3 is TGTGCCAGCAGCCAAGGGGACAGTTCACCCCTCCACTTT.

V is TRBV25-1 and J is TRBJ2-7; D unresolved. Germline V CDR1 and CDR2: MGHDK, SYGVNS. This CDR3 comprises 11 residues. Trimming left V 1 base short and J 6 bases short, with 4 bases between. The CDR3: CASSEFSEQYF. The CDR3 DNA reads TGTGCCAGCAGTGAATTTAGCGAGCAGTACTTC.

Worth noting for this clone: Other DNA sequences in this sample translate to the same CDR3. J is TRBJ1-2 and V is TRBV3-1 (or the pseudogene TRBV3-2); D perhaps matches TRBD1 (6 bases). Germline V gene lookup returns CDR1 LGHDT and CDR2 YNNKEL (reference sequence). Trimming left V 0 bases short and J 8 bases short, with 10 bases between. The CDR3 totals 13 residues. CDR3 DNA sequence: TGTGCCAGCAGCCAAGAGGGGGCTAAGGGCTACACCTTC. Amino acids: CASSQEGAKGYTF.

The chain carries TRBV7-2 and TRBJ1-1; D may be TRBD1 (5 bases). Germline CDR1 reads SGHTA; CDR2 reads FQGNSA. V was shortened by 4 bases and J by 3 bases, with 12 bases between the two germline ends. The CDR3 is 14 amino acids. The CDR3 nucleotides read TGTGCCAGCAGCTCTATAGGGGTTGACACTGAAGCTTTCTTT. Protein: CASSSIGVDTEAFF.

The chain combines TRBV5-6 with TRBJ1-1, with 8 positions matching TRBD1. The CDR3 runs to 15 residues. V shed 4 bases, J shed 5 bases, and the junction held 10 bases outside the gene matches. The V gene's germline CDR1 is SGHDT and CDR2 YYEEEE. The CDR3 is CASSPRPGGSTEAFF. The CDR3 DNA sequence: TGTGCCAGCAGCCCCCGCCCAGGGGGCTCTACTGAAGCTTTCTTT.

The rearrangement uses TRBV29-1 and TRBJ2-7; 11 bases align to TRBD1. The CDR3 runs 12 residues. The germline CDR1 and CDR2 sequences are SQVTM and ANQGSEA. Unmatched junction bases numbered 3, after V lost 6 bases and J lost 5 bases. The chain's CDR3 is CSVRTGGDEQYF. DNA of the CDR3: TGCAGCGTAAGGACAGGGGGCGACGAGCAGTACTTC.

The V gene is TRBV11-2, the J gene TRBJ1-2, with 7 nucleotides matching TRBD1. V was clipped by 1 base and J by 3 bases; unmatched bases: 2. The V gene's germline CDR1 is SGHAT and CDR2 FQNNGV. The CDR3 runs to 14 residues. Written as DNA, the CDR3 is TGTGCCAGCAGCTTAGGGGACAGAGACTATGGCTACACCTTC. Translation: CASSLGDRDYGYTF.

CDR3 residues: CASSIGGQMNTEAFF. The CDR3 bases are TGTGCCAGTAGTATCGGGGGACAGATGAACACTGAAGCTTTCTTT. This rearrangement joins TRBV19 to TRBJ1-1; 7 bases map to TRBD1. The CDR3 covers 15 residues. Germline V gene data show CDR1 as LNHDA and CDR2 as SQIVND (reference sequence). Trimming at V came to 3 bases and at J to 0 bases, leaving 4 bases not matched to a gene.

The chain uses TRBV4-3 and TRBJ1-4, with TRBD1 matching over 9 bases. The CDR3 is 16 amino acids. In germline, CDR1 is LGHNA, CDR2 YSLEER. V shed 1 base and J 9 bases; nucleotides not matched to a gene: 9. CDR3 sequence reads: CASSQGGTGTGKKLFF. As DNA, the CDR3 is TGCGCCAGCAGCCAAGGAGGGACAGGGACTGGCAAAAAACTGTTTTTT.

This clone was counted once. The rearrangement joins TRBV7-9 to TRBJ2-7; tentative D call: TRBD1 (6 bases). The CDR3 sequence is 12 residues long. Between the trimmed V and J ends, which lost 5 bases and 3 bases, there was a span of 8 bases. Germline loops: CDR1 SEHNR, CDR2 FQNEAQ (reference sequence). The CDR3 region has the DNA TGTGCCAGCAGCCTACAGGGCTACGAGCAGTACTTC. Its translation: CASSLQGYEQYF.

The J gene is TRBJ2-5, the V gene TRBV9, with D tentatively TRBD2 (7 bases). CDR1 is SGDLS, CDR2 YYNGEE, per germline. This CDR3 region has 16 residues. Trimming pared 2 bases from V and 3 bases from J, leaving 17 bases between. CDR3 region: CASSVAVGAGEETQYF. As DNA, the CDR3 is TGTGCCAGCAGCGTGGCCGTGGGGGCGGGGGAAGAGACCCAGTACTTC. Full variable domain (outside the CDR3, taken from reference TRBV9 and TRBJ2-5): DSGVTQTPKHLITATGQRVTLRCSPRSGDLSVYWYQQSLDQGLQFLIQYYNGEERAKGNILERFSAQQFPDLHSELNLSSLELGDSALYFCASSVAVGAGEETQYFGPGTRLLVL.

This chain joins TRBV3-1 (or the pseudogene TRBV3-2) and TRBJ2-1, with 7 bases lining up with TRBD2. This CDR3 spans 14 amino acids. J lost 7 bases, V lost 4 bases, and 7 bases had no gene match. Germline V gene sequence: CDR1 LGHDT, CDR2 YNNKEL (reference sequence). The DNA of the CDR3 is TGTGCCAGCAGCCGGGCTAGCGGTCAAAATGAGCAGTTCTTC. It encodes CASSRASGQNEQFF.

This clone was seen once. V is TRBV5-5 and J is TRBJ1-6; D possibly corresponds to TRBD1 (6 bases). Germline V gene lookup returns CDR1 SGHKS and CDR2 YYEKEE (reference sequence). V was trimmed by 2 bases and J by 10 bases, leaving 16 bases between them. The CDR3 spans 15 residues. The CDR3 here is CASSFRQVDWSPLHF. Written as DNA, the CDR3 is TGTGCCAGCAGCTTTCGACAGGTGGATTGGTCACCCCTCCACTTT.

The chain joins TRBV7-3 to TRBJ2-1, with 14 bases fitting TRBD2. J was trimmed by 7 bases and V by 1 base; bases with no gene match: 12. This CDR3 comprises 19 residues. Germline lookup yields CDR1 SGHTA and CDR2 FQGTGA. CDR3 in amino acids: CASSLRAPPTSGGANEQFF. CDR3 sequence (DNA): TGTGCCAGCAGCTTAAGGGCCCCGCCGACTAGCGGGGGGGCGAATGAGCAGTTCTTC.

The CDR3, as DNA: TGTGCCAGCAGCTTACCTCCCGAGACCCAGTACTTC. It translates to CASSLPPETQYF. The rearrangement links TRBV11-2 to TRBJ2-5; D gene uncertain. This CDR3 comprises 12 residues. Germline CDR1 reads SGHAT; CDR2 reads FQNNGV. Trimming took off 2 bases at V and 5 bases at J, with 6 bases between the two ends.

This chain uses TRBV5-5 with TRBJ2-3; D is undetermined. Germline values: CDR1 SGHKS, CDR2 YYEKEE (reference sequence). The CDR3 sequence is 14 residues long. Trimming took 0 bases from V and 2 from J, leaving 7 bases between them. Here the CDR3 reads CASSLARITDTQYF. In DNA form, the CDR3 reads TGTGCCAGCAGCTTGGCCAGGATCACAGATACGCAGTATTTT.

This chain joins TRBV18 and TRBJ1-1; tentative D call: TRBD1 (5 bases). The CDR3 extends over 14 amino acids. In germline, CDR1 is KGHSH, CDR2 LQKENI. V was pared by 8 bases and J by 3 bases, with 16 bases between. The CDR3 bases are TGTGCCAGCAAATTTGGGGCGTCGGACACTGAAGCTTTCTTT. The encoded protein is CASKFGASDTEAFF.

The chain combines TRBV27 with TRBJ1-3; D not certain. The V end lost 5 bases, the J end lost 0 bases, and 20 bases lay between the germline ends. In germline, CDR1 is MNHEY, CDR2 SMNVEV (reference sequence). The CDR3 covers 18 residues. CDR3: CASSPESYGVSSGNTIYF. The CDR3 region has the DNA TGTGCCAGCAGTCCCGAGTCCTACGGGGTCAGCTCTGGAAACACCATATATTTT.